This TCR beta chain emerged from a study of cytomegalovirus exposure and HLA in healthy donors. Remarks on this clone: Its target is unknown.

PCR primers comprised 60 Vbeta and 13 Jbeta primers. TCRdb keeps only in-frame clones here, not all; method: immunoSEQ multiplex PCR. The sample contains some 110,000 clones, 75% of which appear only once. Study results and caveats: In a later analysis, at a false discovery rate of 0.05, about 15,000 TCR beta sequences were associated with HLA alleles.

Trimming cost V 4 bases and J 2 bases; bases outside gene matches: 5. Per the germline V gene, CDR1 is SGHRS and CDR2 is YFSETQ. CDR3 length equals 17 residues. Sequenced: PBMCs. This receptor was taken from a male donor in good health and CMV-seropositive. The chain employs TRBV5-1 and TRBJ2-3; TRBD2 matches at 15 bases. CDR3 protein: CASSGGLAGGFTDTQYF. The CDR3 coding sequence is TGCGCCAGCAGCGGCGGACTAGCGGGGGGGTTCACAGATACGCAGTATTTT.